Following are 5 T cell receptor beta chains from one sample sequenced in a study of neurological immune-mediated disorders. TCRdb reprocessed the 5' RACE reads with MiXCR, giving one entry per CDR3 protein. This table has approximately 90,000 distinct CDR3 sequences, roughly 3.5% appearing once. The sample was PBMCs. These receptors were taken from a young woman with multiple sclerosis.

There are many counts of this clonotype. J is TRBJ1-2 and V is TRBV20-1, with D possibly matching TRBD1 (5 bases). The V gene's germline CDR1 is DFQATT and CDR2 SNEGSKA (reference sequence). This CDR3 comprises 12 residues. V was shortened by 5 bases and J by 5 bases, with 12 bases between the two germline ends. The CDR3 DNA is TGCAGTGCTGGGACGGCCGTTTATGGCTACACCTTC. It translates to CSAGTAVYGYTF.

This clonotype was counted ten times or more. The chain couples TRBV4-2 to TRBJ1-2, with D perhaps matching TRBD1 (6 bases). The CDR3 has 16 amino acids. Germline V gene data show CDR1 as LGHNA and CDR2 as YNFKEQ. Trimming pared 4 bases from V and 1 base from J, leaving 16 bases between. The CDR3 nucleotides read TGTGCCAGCAGCCCCCGGGGGGGCAGCGGTAACTATGGCTACACCTTC. It specifies CASSPRGGSGNYGYTF.

This clonotype was observed many times. The chain recombines TRBV18 with TRBJ2-5, with D maybe TRBD1 (6 bases). CDR1 and CDR2 from the germline V gene are KGHSH and LQKENI. V was trimmed by 4 bases and J by 8 bases, leaving 14 bases between them. CDR3 length equals 13 residues. The CDR3: CASSRNREITQYF. DNA of the CDR3: TGTGCCAGCTCACGGAACAGGGAAATAACCCAGTACTTC.

The rearrangement joins TRBV29-1 to TRBJ2-7; D tentatively reads TRBD1 or TRBD2 (5 bases each). Germline-derived CDR1 and CDR2 are SQVTM and ANQGSEA. Trimming removed 3 bases from V and 0 bases from J, with 12 bases in between. The CDR3 runs 14 residues. CDR3 residues: CSVDDGTSSYEQYF. Here the CDR3 DNA reads TGCAGCGTTGACGATGGGACGAGCTCCTACGAGCAGTACTTC.

For this clonotype: A much larger clonotype is one base distant, so this may be a read error. The chain links TRBV27 to TRBJ2-6, with D possibly TRBD1 on 7 matching bases. This CDR3 is 15 amino acids long. The germline V gene has CDR1 MNHEY and CDR2 SMNVEV (reference sequence). CDR3 coding DNA: TGTGCCAGCAGCGGAGGGGGCGCCGGGGCCAAAGTCCTGACTTTC. Translation: CASSGGGAGAKVLTF.